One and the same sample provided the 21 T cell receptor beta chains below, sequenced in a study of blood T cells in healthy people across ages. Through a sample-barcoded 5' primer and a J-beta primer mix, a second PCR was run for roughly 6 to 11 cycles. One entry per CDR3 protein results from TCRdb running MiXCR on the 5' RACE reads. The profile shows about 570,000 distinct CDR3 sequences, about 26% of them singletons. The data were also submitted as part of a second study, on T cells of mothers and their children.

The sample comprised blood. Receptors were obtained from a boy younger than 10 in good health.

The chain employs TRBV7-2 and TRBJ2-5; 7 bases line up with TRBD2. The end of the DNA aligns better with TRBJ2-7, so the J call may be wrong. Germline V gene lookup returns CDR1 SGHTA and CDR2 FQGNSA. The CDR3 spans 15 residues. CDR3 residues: CASSLDSSGPYEQYF. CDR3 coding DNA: TGTGCCAGCAGCTTAGATTCTAGCGGCCCCTACGAGCAGTACTTC.

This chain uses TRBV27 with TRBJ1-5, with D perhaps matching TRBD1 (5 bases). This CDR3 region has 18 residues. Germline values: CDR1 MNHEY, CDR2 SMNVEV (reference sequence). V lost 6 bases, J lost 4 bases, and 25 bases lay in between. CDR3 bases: TGTGCCAGCAGCGGACTCGGTATGGCGGGGGATAAAAATCAGCCCCAGCATTTT. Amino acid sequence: CASSGLGMAGDKNQPQHF.

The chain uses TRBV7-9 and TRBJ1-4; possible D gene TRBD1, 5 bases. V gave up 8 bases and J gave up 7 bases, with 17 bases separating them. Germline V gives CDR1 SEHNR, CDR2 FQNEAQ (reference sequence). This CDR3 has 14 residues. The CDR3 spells CASSKSGSGEKLFF. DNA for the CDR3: TGTGCCAGCTCGAAATCAGGGTCTGGTGAAAAACTGTTTTTT.

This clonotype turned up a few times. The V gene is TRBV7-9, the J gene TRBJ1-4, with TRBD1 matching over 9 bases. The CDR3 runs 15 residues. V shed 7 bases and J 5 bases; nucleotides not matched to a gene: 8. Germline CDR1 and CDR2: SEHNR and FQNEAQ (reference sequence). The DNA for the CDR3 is TGTGCCAGCACCCTGTCGGGACAGGGAAATGAAAAACTGTTTTTT. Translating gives CASTLSGQGNEKLFF.

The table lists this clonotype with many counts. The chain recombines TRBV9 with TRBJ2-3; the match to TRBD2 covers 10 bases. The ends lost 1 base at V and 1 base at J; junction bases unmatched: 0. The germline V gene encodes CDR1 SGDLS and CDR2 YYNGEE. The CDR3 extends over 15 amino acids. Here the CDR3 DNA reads TGTGCCAGCAGCGTACTAGCGGGGGGCACAGATACGCAGTATTTT. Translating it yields CASSVLAGGTDTQYF.

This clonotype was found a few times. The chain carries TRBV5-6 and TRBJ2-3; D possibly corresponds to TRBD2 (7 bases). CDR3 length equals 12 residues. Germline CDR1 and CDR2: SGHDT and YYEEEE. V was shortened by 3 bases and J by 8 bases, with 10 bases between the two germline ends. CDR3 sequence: CASSSRGGTQYF. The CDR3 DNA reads TGTGCCAGCAGCTCGAGGGGGGGTACGCAGTATTTT.

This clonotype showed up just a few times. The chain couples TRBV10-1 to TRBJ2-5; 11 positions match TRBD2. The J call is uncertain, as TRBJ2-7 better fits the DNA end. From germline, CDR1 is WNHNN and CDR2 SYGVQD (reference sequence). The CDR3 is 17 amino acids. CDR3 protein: CASSATSSGGANGEQYF. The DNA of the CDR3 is TGCGCCAGCAGTGCCACTAGTAGCGGGGGGGCCAACGGCGAGCAGTACTTC.

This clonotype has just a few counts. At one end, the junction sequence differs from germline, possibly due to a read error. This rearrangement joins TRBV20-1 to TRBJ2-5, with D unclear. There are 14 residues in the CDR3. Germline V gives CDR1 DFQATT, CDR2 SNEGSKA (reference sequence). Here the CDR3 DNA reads TGCAGTGCTAGACCCATCGTCGGAATACCCGTCAAATCCTTC. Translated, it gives CSARPIVGIPVKSF.

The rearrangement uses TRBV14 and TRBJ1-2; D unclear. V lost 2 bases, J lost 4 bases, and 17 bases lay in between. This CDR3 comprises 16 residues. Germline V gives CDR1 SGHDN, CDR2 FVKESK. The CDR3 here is CASSQSGRGASYGYTF. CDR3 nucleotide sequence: TGTGCCAGCAGCCAATCTGGGCGGGGTGCGAGCTATGGCTACACCTTC.

CDR3 bases: TGTGCCAGCAGCCCCACCCGGGGATTTTATGGCTACACCTTC. It encodes CASSPTRGFYGYTF. The rearrangement uses TRBV6-6 and TRBJ1-2, with D uncertain. The CDR3 sequence is 14 residues long. CDR1 is MNHNY, CDR2 SVGAGI, per germline (reference sequence). The V and J ends lost 6 bases and 5 bases respectively, with 16 bases between them.

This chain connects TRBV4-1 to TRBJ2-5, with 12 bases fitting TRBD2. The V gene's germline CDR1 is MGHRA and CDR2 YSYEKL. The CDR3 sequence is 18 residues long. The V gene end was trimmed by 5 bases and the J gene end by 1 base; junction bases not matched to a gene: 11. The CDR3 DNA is TGCGCCAGCAGCTCCCGCCGACTAGCGGGGGCCTCCCAAGAGACCCAGTACTTC. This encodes CASSSRRLAGASQETQYF.

Here the CDR3 reads CASSADRDSGRPLHF. Here the CDR3 DNA reads TGCGCCAGCAGCGCGGACAGGGATTCGGGAAGACCCCTCCACTTT. V usage is TRBV5-1 and J usage is TRBJ1-6; 8 bases map to TRBD1. The CDR3 consists of 15 residues. V lost 4 bases and J lost 12; bases outside the gene matches: 12. The germline V gene has CDR1 SGHRS and CDR2 YFSETQ.

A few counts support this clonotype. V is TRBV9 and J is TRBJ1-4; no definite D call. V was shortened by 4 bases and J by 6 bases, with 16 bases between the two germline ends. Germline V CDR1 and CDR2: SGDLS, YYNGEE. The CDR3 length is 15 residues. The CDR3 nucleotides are TGTGCCAGCAGCCAGGAGGGTCTCATGGATGAAAAACTGTTTTTT. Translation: CASSQEGLMDEKLFF.

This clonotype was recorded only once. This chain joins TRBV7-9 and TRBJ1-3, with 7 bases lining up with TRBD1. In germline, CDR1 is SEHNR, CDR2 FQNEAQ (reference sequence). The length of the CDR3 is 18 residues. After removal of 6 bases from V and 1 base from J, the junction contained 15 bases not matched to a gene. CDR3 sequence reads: CASRNTKDRLVSGNTIYF. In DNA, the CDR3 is TGTGCCAGCAGAAATACCAAGGACAGGCTTGTTTCTGGAAACACCATATATTTT.

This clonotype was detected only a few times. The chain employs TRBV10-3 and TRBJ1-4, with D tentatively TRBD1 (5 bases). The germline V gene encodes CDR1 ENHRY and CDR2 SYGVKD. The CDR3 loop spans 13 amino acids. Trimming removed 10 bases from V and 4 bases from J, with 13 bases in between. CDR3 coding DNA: TGTGCCACCCGAGGGGTGCATAATGAAAAACTGTTTTTT. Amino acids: CATRGVHNEKLFF.

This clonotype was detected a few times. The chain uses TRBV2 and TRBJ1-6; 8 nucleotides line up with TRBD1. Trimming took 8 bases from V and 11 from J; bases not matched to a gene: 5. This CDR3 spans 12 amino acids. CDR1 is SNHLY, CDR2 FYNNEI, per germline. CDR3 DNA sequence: TGTGCCAGCCGGGACAGGCATCCACCCCTCCACTTT. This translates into CASRDRHPPLHF.

The CDR3 DNA sequence: TGTGCCAGCAGTTACGGGGTTGAGAACACCGGGGAGCTGTTTTTT. Translation: CASSYGVENTGELFF. The chain links TRBV6-6 to TRBJ2-2; D call uncertain. This CDR3 is built from 15 residues. Per the germline V gene, CDR1 is MNHNY and CDR2 is SVGAGI (reference sequence). The V gene lost 2 bases and the J gene lost 1 base, with 8 bases spanning the gap.

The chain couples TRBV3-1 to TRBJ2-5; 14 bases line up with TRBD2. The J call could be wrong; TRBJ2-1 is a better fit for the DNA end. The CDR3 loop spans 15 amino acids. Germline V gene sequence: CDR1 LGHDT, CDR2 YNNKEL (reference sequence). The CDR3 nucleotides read TGTGCCAGCACCCTGGGACTAGCGGGGGCAAGTGAGCAGTTCTTC. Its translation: CASTLGLAGASEQFF.

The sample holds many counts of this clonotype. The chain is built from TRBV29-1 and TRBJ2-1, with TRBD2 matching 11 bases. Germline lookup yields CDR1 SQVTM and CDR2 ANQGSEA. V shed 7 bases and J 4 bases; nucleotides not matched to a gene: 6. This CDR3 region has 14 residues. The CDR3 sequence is CSGRLAGSYNEQFF. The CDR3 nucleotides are TGCAGCGGCAGACTAGCGGGATCTTACAATGAGCAGTTCTTC.

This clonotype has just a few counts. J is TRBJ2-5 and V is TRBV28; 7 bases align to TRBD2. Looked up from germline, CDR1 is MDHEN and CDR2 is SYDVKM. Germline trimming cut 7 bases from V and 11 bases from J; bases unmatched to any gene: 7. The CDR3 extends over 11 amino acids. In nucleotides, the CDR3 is TGTGCCAGCACTAGACGGGAGGAGCAGTACTTC. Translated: CASTRREEQYF.

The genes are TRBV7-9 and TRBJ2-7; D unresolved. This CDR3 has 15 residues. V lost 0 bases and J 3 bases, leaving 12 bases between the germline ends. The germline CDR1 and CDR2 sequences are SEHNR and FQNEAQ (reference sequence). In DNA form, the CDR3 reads TGTGCCAGCAGCTTAGCCCCGGGTTCGATCTACGAGCAGTACTTC. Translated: CASSLAPGSIYEQYF.